The present T cell receptor (beta chain) was sequenced within a study of cytomegalovirus exposure and HLA in healthy donors. Germline V gene lookup returns CDR1 MNHEY and CDR2 SMNVEV (reference sequence). The CDR3 runs to 14 residues. Trimming shortened V by 0 bases and J by 1 base, and 6 bases separated the two germline ends. The repertoire was sequenced with immunoSEQ multiplex PCR; TCRdb's copy has only in-frame clones and lacks some. The repertoire holds 350,000 or so clones, 86% seen once, with about 0.8% in the top ten. Whole-study findings and limits: The tendency of first-cohort TCR clusters to co-occur in the approximately 120 validation repertoires was identified by a subsequent analysis. TCR beta chains numbering some 160 were designated cytomegalovirus-associated.

Points on this clone: Its antigen is undetermined.

J is TRBJ1-2 and V is TRBV27; D is undetermined. The sequenced material came from PBMCs. This receptor was obtained from a woman younger than 35 in good health and CMV-seronegative. As DNA, the CDR3 is TGTGCCAGCAGTTTATCGTCTCTTAACTATGGCTACACCTTC. It translates to CASSLSSLNYGYTF.